This TCR beta chain derives from a study of T-cell memory formation after mild COVID-19. Findings of the study overall: Detection of some responders pre-infection suggested pre-existing cross-reactive memory T cells participated. The second-wave clones peaking on day 37 were not confirmed as SARS-CoV-2-specific. Clones that contracted from day 15 to 85 had balanced CD4/CD8; later expanders were CD4+ biased.

TCR alpha and TCR beta cDNA libraries with sample barcodes and UMIs came from 5'RACE using constant-segment primers. TCRdb fed the 5' RACE reads into MiXCR, producing one record per CDR3 protein. Of just over 300,000 distinct CDR3 sequences listed, around 19% are singletons. The CDR3 is made up of 16 amino acids. CDR1 and CDR2 (germline): KGHSH, LQKENI. V dropped 3 bases and J dropped 3; count of bases not matched to a gene: 8. This clonotype was seen many times. Antigen: not known. The sample taken for sequencing was PBMCs or a T cell subset sorted from them (not recorded which). This sequence joins TRBV18 and TRBJ2-7; TRBD1 matches 10 bases. This receptor was taken from a young man who had mild COVID-19 (a few samples of this study predate the infection). Cell type and time point are not known. CDR3 coding DNA: TGTGCCAGCTCACCCCCTGGGACAGGGGCCCTCTACGAGCAGTACTTC. Its translation is CASSPPGTGALYEQYF.